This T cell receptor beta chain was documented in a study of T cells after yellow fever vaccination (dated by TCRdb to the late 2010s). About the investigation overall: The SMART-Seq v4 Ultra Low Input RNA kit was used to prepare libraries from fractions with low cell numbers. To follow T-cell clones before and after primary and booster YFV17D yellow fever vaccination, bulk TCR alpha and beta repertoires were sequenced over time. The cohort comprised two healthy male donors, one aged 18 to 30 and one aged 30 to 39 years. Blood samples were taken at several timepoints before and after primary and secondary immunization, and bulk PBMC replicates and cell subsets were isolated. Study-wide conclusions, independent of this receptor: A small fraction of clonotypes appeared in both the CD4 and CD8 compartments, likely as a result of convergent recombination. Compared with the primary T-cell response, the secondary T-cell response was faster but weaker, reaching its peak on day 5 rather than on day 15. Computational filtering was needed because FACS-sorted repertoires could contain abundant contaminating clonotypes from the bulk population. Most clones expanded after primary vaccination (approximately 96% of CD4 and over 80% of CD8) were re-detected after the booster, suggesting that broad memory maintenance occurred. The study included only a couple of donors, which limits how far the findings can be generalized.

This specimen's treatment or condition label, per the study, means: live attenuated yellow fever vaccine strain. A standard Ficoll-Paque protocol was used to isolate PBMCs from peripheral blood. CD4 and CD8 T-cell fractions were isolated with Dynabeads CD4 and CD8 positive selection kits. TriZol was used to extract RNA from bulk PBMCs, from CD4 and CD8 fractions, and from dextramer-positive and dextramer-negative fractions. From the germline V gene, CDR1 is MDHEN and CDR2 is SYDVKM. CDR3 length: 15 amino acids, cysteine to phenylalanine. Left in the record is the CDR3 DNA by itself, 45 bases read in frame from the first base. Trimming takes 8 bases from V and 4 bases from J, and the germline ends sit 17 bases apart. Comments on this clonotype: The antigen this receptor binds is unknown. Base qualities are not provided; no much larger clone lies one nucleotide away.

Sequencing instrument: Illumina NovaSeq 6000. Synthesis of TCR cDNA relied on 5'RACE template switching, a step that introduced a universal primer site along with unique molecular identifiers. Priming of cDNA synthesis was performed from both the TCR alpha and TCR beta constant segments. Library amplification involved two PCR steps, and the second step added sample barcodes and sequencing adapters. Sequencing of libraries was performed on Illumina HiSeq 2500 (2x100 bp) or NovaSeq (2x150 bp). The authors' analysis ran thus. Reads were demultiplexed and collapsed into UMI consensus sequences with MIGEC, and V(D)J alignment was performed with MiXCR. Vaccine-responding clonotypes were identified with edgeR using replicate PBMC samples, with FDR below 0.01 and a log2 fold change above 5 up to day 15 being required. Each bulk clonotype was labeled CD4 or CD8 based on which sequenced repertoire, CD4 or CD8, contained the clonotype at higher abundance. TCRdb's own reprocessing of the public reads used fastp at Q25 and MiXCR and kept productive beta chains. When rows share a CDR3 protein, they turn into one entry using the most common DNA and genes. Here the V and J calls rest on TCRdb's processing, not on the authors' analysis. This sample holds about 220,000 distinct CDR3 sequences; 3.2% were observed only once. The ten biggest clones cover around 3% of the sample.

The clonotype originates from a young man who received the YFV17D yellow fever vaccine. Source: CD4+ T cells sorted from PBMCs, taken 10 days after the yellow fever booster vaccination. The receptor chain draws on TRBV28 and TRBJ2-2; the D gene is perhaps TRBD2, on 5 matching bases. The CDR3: CASLVARSGTGELFF. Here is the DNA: TGTGCCAGCTTGGTAGCGAGAAGTGGCACCGGGGAGCTGTTTTTT.